Below, 32 T cell receptor beta chains from the same sample are listed, as sequenced in a study of shared clonotypes between healthy human individuals. Using immunoSEQ multiplex PCR, the repertoire was profiled, and TCRdb retains in-frame clones only, with some absent. The data show about 2.4 million clones, roughly 92% seen once. The material sequenced was naive CD4+ T cells sorted from blood. Subset given: CD45RA+ positively selected. The source of these receptors is a man younger than 35 in good health.

This chain links TRBV18 with TRBJ2-7; D gene ambiguous. The CDR3 sequence is 14 residues long. Germline CDR1 is KGHSH and CDR2 is LQKENI. Trimming took off 4 bases at V and 3 bases at J, with 13 bases between the two ends. CDR3 in amino acids: CASSLSVSVYEQYF. CDR3 sequence (DNA): TGTGCCAGCTCACTATCGGTTTCTGTCTACGAGCAGTACTTC.

The V call is TRBV7-9, the J call TRBJ2-7; D possibly corresponds to TRBD2 (6 bases). The CDR3 runs 16 residues. CDR1 SEHNR and CDR2 FQNEAQ come from the germline V gene (reference sequence). Trimming removed 2 bases at V and 0 bases at J, with 14 bases between. The CDR3 protein is CASSLIAGTGSYEQYF. The CDR3 DNA sequence: TGTGCCAGCAGCTTAATCGCCGGGACTGGCTCCTACGAGCAGTACTTC.

The chain links TRBV6-6 to TRBJ1-1; the D is unclear. V lost 6 bases and J 1 base, leaving 9 bases between the germline ends. The germline gives CDR1 MNHNY, CDR2 SVGAGI (reference sequence). The CDR3 is 13 amino acids. The CDR3 sequence: CASSPFRNTEAFF. The CDR3 DNA is TGTGCCAGCAGCCCCTTTAGGAACACTGAAGCTTTCTTT.

The V call is TRBV30, the J call TRBJ2-7; D not certain. The germline V gene has CDR1 GTSNPN and CDR2 SVGIG (reference sequence). The CDR3 length is 10 residues. Trimming shortened V by 5 bases and J by 5 bases, and 7 bases separated the two germline ends. The CDR3 DNA sequence: TGTGCCTGGGGCCGGGACGAGCAGTACTTC. This gives the protein CAWGRDEQYF.

The rearrangement links TRBV19 to TRBJ2-2, with a weak D call TRBD1 (6 bases). This CDR3 contains 16 residues. Deletions cut 2 bases from V and 4 bases from J, with 14 bases between. From germline, CDR1 is LNHDA and CDR2 SQIVND (reference sequence). CDR3 DNA sequence: TGTGCCAGTAGTATAAACAGGGTGGGTAGCACCGGGGAGCTGTTTTTT. This sequence encodes CASSINRVGSTGELFF.

In regard to this clone: Other DNA sequences in the same sample also yield this CDR3. The chain joins TRBV18 to TRBJ2-3; 9 nucleotides align to TRBD1. Germline values: CDR1 KGHSH, CDR2 LQKENI. The V and J ends lost 4 bases and 4 bases, in that order; junction bases with no gene match: 3. This CDR3 region has 14 residues. CDR3 protein: CASSLDRGADTQYF. In DNA, the CDR3 is TGTGCCAGCTCACTGGACAGGGGAGCAGATACGCAGTATTTT.

The V and J genes are TRBV7-2 and TRBJ2-5, with D tentatively TRBD2 (6 bases). V was shortened by 6 bases and J by 14 bases, with 25 bases between the two germline ends. Germline CDR1 and CDR2: SGHTA and FQGNSA. This CDR3 comprises 14 residues. The CDR3 sequence is CASRLADNPLPFYF. The CDR3 DNA reads TGTGCCAGCAGACTAGCAGACAATCCCCTGCCCTTTTACTTC.

This rearrangement joins TRBV5-5 to TRBJ1-1; 7 bases are a match to TRBD1. The V gene end was trimmed by 2 bases and the J gene end by 5 bases; junction bases not matched to a gene: 6. Germline CDR1 reads SGHKS; CDR2 reads YYEKEE (reference sequence). The CDR3 extends over 14 amino acids. The CDR3 DNA sequence: TGTGCCAGCAGCTTTAGCAGGGGGTGGACTGAAGCTTTCTTT. Its protein product is CASSFSRGWTEAFF.

The chain links TRBV7-3 to TRBJ2-6; D is uncertain. The V gene's germline CDR1 is SGHTA and CDR2 FQGTGA. This CDR3 comprises 15 residues. The V end lost 0 bases, the J end lost 2 bases, and 5 bases lay between the germline ends. CDR3 DNA sequence: TGTGCCAGCAGCTTAACAGGGCCTGGGGCCAACGTCCTGACTTTC. It yields the protein CASSLTGPGANVLTF.

The chain uses TRBV5-1 and TRBJ1-4, with D unclear. Germline V gives CDR1 SGHRS, CDR2 YFSETQ. The CDR3 is 13 amino acids. The germline V and J ends were trimmed by 0 bases and 6 bases, with 6 bases remaining between them. CDR3: CASSLVSDEKLFF. The DNA of the CDR3 is TGCGCCAGCAGCTTGGTTAGCGATGAAAAACTGTTTTTT.

The V and J genes are TRBV27 and TRBJ1-1, with D perhaps matching TRBD1 (5 bases). V lost 0 bases and J lost 5, with 10 bases in between. Germline V lookup: CDR1 MNHEY, CDR2 SMNVEV (reference sequence). The CDR3 is made up of 14 amino acids. The CDR3 loop is CASSLSRGVTEAFF. CDR3 nucleotides: TGTGCCAGCAGTTTATCGAGGGGAGTTACTGAAGCTTTCTTT.

This clone was seen a single time. The chain carries TRBV12-1 and TRBJ1-2; the D call in the table, TRBD1, was not verified against the DNA. TRBV12-1 is a pseudogene. The CDR3 contains 12 residues. In DNA, the CDR3 is TGTGCCAGCAGCCCCAGACAGAACGGCTACACCTTC. Its protein is CASSPRQNGYTF.

The gene calls are TRBV19 and TRBJ2-5; tentatively, D is TRBD1 or TRBD2 (6 bases each). This CDR3 region has 14 residues. The V end was cut by 1 base, the J end by 5 bases, with 11 bases between. The V gene's germline CDR1 is LNHDA and CDR2 SQIVND (reference sequence). This CDR3 reads CASSIGGASETQYF. The CDR3 DNA reads as TGTGCCAGTAGTATAGGGGGGGCAAGCGAGACCCAGTACTTC.

This rearrangement joins TRBV9 to TRBJ2-1, with TRBD2 matching 10 bases. J gave up 8 bases and V 0 bases, and 11 bases lay outside the gene matches. The germline gives CDR1 SGDLS, CDR2 YYNGEE. The CDR3 has 17 amino acids. CDR3: CASSVGVGTSERHEQFF. DNA of the CDR3: TGTGCCAGCAGCGTAGGAGTGGGGACTAGCGAACGCCATGAGCAGTTCTTC.

The chain has TRBV27 and TRBJ2-3; perhaps TRBD2 as D (6 bases). CDR3 length equals 18 residues. The germline V gene encodes CDR1 MNHEY and CDR2 SMNVEV (reference sequence). V lost 0 bases and J 2 bases, leaving 18 bases between the germline ends. The CDR3 bases are TGTGCCAGCAGTTTATCGACCCCTTTAGCGGCTATCACAGATACGCAGTATTTT. This codes for CASSLSTPLAAITDTQYF.

CDR3 bases: TGTGCCAGCAGCTCGGTCGGTTACAATGAGCAGTTCTTC. Encoded protein: CASSSVGYNEQFF. The J gene is TRBJ2-1, the V gene TRBV5-4; D not resolved. This CDR3 region has 13 residues. Between the trimmed V and J ends, which lost 3 bases and 4 bases, there was a span of 8 bases. From germline, CDR1 is SGHNT and CDR2 YYREEE (reference sequence).

This chain connects TRBV6-1 to TRBJ1-3; D ambiguous. V lost 4 bases and J lost 0, with 13 bases in between. CDR3 length: 16 residues. Germline CDR1 and CDR2: MNHNS and SASEGT. In DNA form, the CDR3 reads TGTGCCAGCAGTGTACAGACTGCGAGCTCTGGAAACACCATATATTTT. It is translated as CASSVQTASSGNTIYF.

The V and J genes are TRBV7-9 and TRBJ1-3; D is uncertain. V was shortened by 0 bases and J by 0 bases, with 12 bases between the two germline ends. Germline CDR1 SEHNR, CDR2 FQNEAQ (reference sequence). The CDR3 length is 17 residues. In DNA, the CDR3 is TGTGCCAGCAGCTTAGCGCTCGGCAGGCTCTCTGGAAACACCATATATTTT. Protein sequence: CASSLALGRLSGNTIYF.

The V and J genes are TRBV11-2 and TRBJ2-1, with TRBD2 as a possible D gene (6 bases). Trimming removed 5 bases at V and 7 bases at J, with 27 bases between. CDR1 is SGHAT, CDR2 FQNNGV, per germline. CDR3 size: 18 residues. CDR3 DNA: TGTGCCAGCAGCGGGGGGAATACTAATAAGCGCTTGGGGAATGAGCAGTTCTTC. Its translation is CASSGGNTNKRLGNEQFF. The entire variable domain, with the rest obtained from reference TRBV11-2 and TRBJ2-1, is as follows: EAGVAQSPRYKIIEKRQSVAFWCNPISGHATLYWYQQILGQGPKLLIQFQNNGVVDDSQLPKDRFSAERLKGVDSTLKIQPAKLEDSAVYLCASSGGNTNKRLGNEQFFGPGTRLTVL.

The chain couples TRBV5-1 to TRBJ2-3; TRBD2 aligns across 8 bases. This CDR3 spans 15 amino acids. CDR1 SGHRS and CDR2 YFSETQ come from the germline V gene. J was trimmed by 4 bases and V by 1 base; bases with no gene match: 5. The CDR3 coding sequence is TGCGCCAGCAGCTTGACAGCGGGAGTGGCAGATACGCAGTATTTT. Translated: CASSLTAGVADTQYF. The full variable domain, its missing parts supplied by reference TRBV5-1 and TRBJ2-3, is KAGVTQTPRYLIKTRGQQVTLSCSPISGHRSVSWYQQTPGQGLQFLFEYFSETQRNKGNFPGRFSGRQFSNSRSEMNVSTLELGDSALYLCASSLTAGVADTQYFGPGTRLTVL.

The chain links TRBV11-2 to TRBJ2-6; 7 bases are shared with TRBD1. The CDR3 has 15 residues. Germline V lookup: CDR1 SGHAT, CDR2 FQNNGV. The V gene end was trimmed by 5 bases and the J gene end by 7 bases; junction bases not matched to a gene: 8. In nucleotides, the CDR3 is TGTGCCAGCAGCCCCAGGACAGGCATCGCCAACGTCCTGACTTTC. This translates into CASSPRTGIANVLTF.

The chain has TRBV7-6 and TRBJ1-2, with unresolved D. Germline V gene lookup returns CDR1 SGHVS and CDR2 FNYEAQ. Trimming cost V 3 bases and J 3 bases, with 8 bases left between them. The CDR3 loop spans 13 amino acids. The CDR3 sequence: CASSFPADYGYTF. CDR3 coding DNA: TGTGCCAGCAGCTTTCCGGCAGACTATGGCTACACCTTC.

The genes are TRBV15 and TRBJ1-1, with TRBD1 matching over 8 bases. Germline-derived CDR1 and CDR2 are LNHNV and YYDKDF (reference sequence). The CDR3 is 14 residues long. V dropped 6 bases and J dropped 4; count of bases not matched to a gene: 7. In DNA form, the CDR3 reads TGTGCCACCAGGTTGGACAGGGCGAGCACTGAAGCTTTCTTT. It yields the protein CATRLDRASTEAFF.

This rearrangement joins TRBV15 to TRBJ1-2; a possible D gene is TRBD1 (5 bases). Germline CDR1 is LNHNV and CDR2 is YYDKDF (reference sequence). Trimming left V 5 bases short and J 4 bases short, with 17 bases between. This CDR3 is 15 amino acids long. The CDR3 reads CATSSALDKFYGYTF. For the CDR3, the DNA is TGTGCCACCAGCTCAGCCCTGGACAAGTTCTATGGCTACACCTTC.

The chain links TRBV5-6 to TRBJ1-5; weak D call: TRBD1 (6 bases). This CDR3 comprises 16 residues. The V end was cut by 0 bases, the J end by 0 bases, with 10 bases between. Germline CDR1 and CDR2: SGHDT and YYEEEE. The CDR3 nucleotides read TGTGCCAGCAGCTTGGCCTGGGGGCCTAGCAATCAGCCCCAGCATTTT. This sequence encodes CASSLAWGPSNQPQHF.

This clone appeared a few times. The chain employs TRBV7-2 and TRBJ1-6, with a tentative D call TRBD1 (5 bases). The length of the CDR3 is 14 residues. The V gene lost 3 bases and the J gene lost 7 bases, with 10 bases spanning the gap. Germline CDR1 SGHTA, CDR2 FQGNSA. Here the CDR3 reads CASSFIAGNSPLHF. The CDR3 DNA is TGTGCCAGCAGCTTTATAGCAGGGAATTCACCCCTCCACTTT. The full variable domain, completed using reference TRBV7-2 and TRBJ1-6, is GAGVSQSPSNKVTEKGKDVELRCDPISGHTALYWYRQSLGQGLEFLIYFQGNSAPDKSGLPSDRFSAERTGGSVSTLTIQRTQQEDSAVYLCASSFIAGNSPLHFGNGTRLTVT.

The chain uses TRBV5-8 and TRBJ1-4; no clear D gene. Germline CDR1 is SGHTS and CDR2 is YDEGEE. Trimming stripped 7 bases from V and 8 bases from J, with 18 bases between. This CDR3 is 14 amino acids long. CDR3 region: CASDSYRLGEKLFF. The CDR3 coding sequence is TGTGCCAGCGATAGTTATAGGCTTGGAGAAAAACTGTTTTTT.

This clone showed up just once. The rearrangement joins TRBV6-6 to TRBJ1-1; D unclear. This CDR3 region has 12 residues. Germline V CDR1 and CDR2: MNHNY, SVGAGI (reference sequence). With 0 bases removed from V and 9 bases from J, the gap between germline ends came to 8 bases. The chain's CDR3 is CASSYSKGKAFF. The CDR3 DNA is TGTGCCAGCAGTTACTCGAAGGGAAAAGCTTTCTTT.

This clone has only a few counts. The chain couples TRBV7-9 to TRBJ1-6; 7 bases fit TRBD1. Germline assignment: CDR1 SEHNR and CDR2 FQNEAQ (reference sequence). The CDR3 runs to 16 residues. After removal of 4 bases from V and 5 bases from J, the junction contained 8 bases not matched to a gene. The CDR3 loop reads CASSWSGTVNNSPLHF. The CDR3 bases are TGTGCCAGCAGCTGGTCCGGGACAGTTAATAATTCACCCCTCCACTTT.

CDR3: CASSLGQGAREQYF. The CDR3 DNA sequence: TGTGCCAGCAGCTTGGGACAGGGGGCGAGGGAGCAGTACTTC. The genes are TRBV11-3 and TRBJ2-7; 12 bases are a match to TRBD1. Per germline, CDR1 SGHNT and CDR2 YENEEA. Losses at the gene ends were 3 bases for V and 7 bases for J; bases not matched to a gene: 4. This CDR3 is 14 amino acids long.

The chain couples TRBV27 to TRBJ1-5; D not certain. This CDR3 contains 15 residues. Germline CDR1 and CDR2: MNHEY and SMNVEV (reference sequence). Trimming removed 0 bases at V and 2 bases at J, with 8 bases between. The DNA for the CDR3 is TGTGCCAGCAGTTTATCGGGCCAGGGCAATCAGCCCCAGCATTTT. Encoded protein: CASSLSGQGNQPQHF.

This clone was picked up a small number of times. The conserved final phenylalanine or tryptophan is absent from the CDR3, which likely points to a read error. It is unclear where the CDR3 begins or ends on the DNA, so no DNA is shown, and the CDR3 is as TCRdb lists it. This chain connects TRBV23-1 to TRBJ2-4; TRBD1 reflects the table's D call only, with no check against the DNA. TRBV23-1 is known as an ORF, though its function is uncertain. The CDR3 is 10 amino acids long, termini counted. The CDR3 protein is CASSRYPRTY.